The clone carrying this T cell receptor beta chain was counted a single time. Antigen: not known. Peripheral blood came from all dose cohorts at three timepoints. Assay: immunoSEQ multiplex PCR; the TCRdb copy retains only in-frame clones and omits some. The top ten clones hold 0.65% to 0.7% of a sample with about 64,000 clones, 88% of them seen once. This sample is drawn from a study of OX40 agonist ivuxolimab in advanced cancers. Study in general: While on treatment, patients had intravenous ivuxolimab at 0.01 to 10 mg/kg every 2 weeks.

This CDR3 is 14 amino acids long. Per germline, CDR1 SGHAT and CDR2 FQNNGV. Trimming removed 5 bases at V and 3 bases at J, with 14 bases between. Study-wide results and caveats: At 0.1 to 3.0 mg/kg, CD4+ and CD8+ blood T cells expanded clonally by week 6.

The sample consisted of CD4+ or CD8+ T cells sorted from blood, taken in a trial of the OX40 agonist ivuxolimab. This rearrangement joins TRBV11-2 to TRBJ2-7; no clear D gene. The sequence derives from an adult with an advanced solid tumor such as melanoma, head and neck, liver or kidney cancer. CDR3 sequence (DNA): TGTGCCAGCAGCGTTGGCTGGGAATACTACGAGCAGTACTTC. Protein: CASSVGWEYYEQYF.